What follows is one TCR beta chain and its context. Its cognate antigen has yet to be identified. Per-nucleotide qualities are absent, and no much larger clonotype sits a single base away. The record originates from a study of identical twins (dated by TCRdb to about 2016). Study-wide context: The study deep-sequenced TCR alpha and beta repertoires from monozygotic twins, unrelated adults of various ages and cord blood to test whether fetal clonotypes persist. To rule out contamination, the twin experiments were replicated at different times with different library preparation protocols. Study-wide findings and limitations: Because the same donors could not be followed over many years, conclusions were based on cross-sectional statistical analysis. Fewer insertions were carried by abundant cord blood beta clonotypes, a similar but weaker trend appeared in young adult naive repertoires, and no such trend appeared in memory repertoires. Recombination models systematically underestimated out-of-frame TCR alpha sharing in monozygotic twins but agreed with sharing between unrelated individuals. Excess twin sharing in beta out-of-frame sequences was weaker because fewer shared sequences lowered the signal-to-noise ratio. Invariant T cells such as MAIT and iNKT could partly confound zero-insertion analyses, though diverse VJ usage argued against this for most clonotypes. Compared with coincidental sharing between unrelated individuals, out-of-frame TCR alpha sequences shared between twins had an excess of sequences with low generation probability.

The library was built by means of 5' RACE. Sequencing took place on an Illumina HiSeq 2000. A universal primer binding site was added through template switching, and the final cDNA carried a unique molecular identifier so that TCR cDNA molecules could be counted accurately. Specific primers in the conserved constant-segment region were used to synthesize first-strand cDNA for TCR alpha and beta chains. Each cDNA library was double barcoded, with a SMART-Mk sample barcode plus Illumina barcodes, to control for contamination. TruSeq adapter sequences, together with Illumina sample barcodes, were added in two successive PCR steps. The TCR alpha and beta cDNA libraries were sequenced on the Illumina HiSeq platform using custom primers. From the authors' description of their analysis: Raw reads were processed with MiGEC to extract unique molecular identifiers, and MiXCR was used to determine CDR3 positions. Recombination models were inferred per individual with the repgenHMM and IGoR tools using an EM algorithm. The tcR package in R was used for shared clonotype analysis, with sharing normalized by the product of cloneset sizes. Out-of-frame nonproductive sequences were analyzed to study raw recombination free of thymic and clonal selection effects. Through fastp at Q25 and MiXCR, TCRdb rebuilt clones from the public reads, retaining in-frame beta chains. One record per CDR3 amino acid sequence lists the most common genes and DNA. TCRdb, not the authors, supplied the V and J calls. This sample holds approximately 530,000 distinct CDR3 sequences; about a fifth were observed only once. The ten largest clonotypes hold approximately 0.52% of the sample.

CDR1 LNHDA and CDR2 SQIVND are derived from the germline V gene (reference sequence). At the junction V is shortened by 7 bases and J by 0 bases, with 11 bases in between. The CDR3, from cysteine to phenylalanine, totals 14 residues. Only the CDR3 portion is preserved as DNA: 42 bases, with reading frame beginning at the first base. Every donor was a healthy Caucasian. The twin cohort consisted of three pairs of female monozygotic twins, all aged about 18 to 30 years. Positive isolation kits from Invitrogen were used to isolate CD4+ and CD8+ T cell populations. The same sample was also used in a study of yellow fever vaccine responses in identical twins. According to the second study: The authors reported that the T cell response to vaccination in identical twins appeared partly convergent and partly personalized. The study precisely tracked vaccine-responding T cell clones in identical twins.

The sequence was obtained from a woman under 30 in good health. The material sequenced was CD4+ T cells sorted from blood. The chain uses TRBV19 and TRBJ2-3; possibly the D gene is TRBD1, per 6 matching bases. CDR3 sequence: CASKRGQSTDTQYF. Read as DNA, the sequence is TGTGCCAGTAAGAGAGGACAGAGCACAGATACGCAGTATTTT. The full variable domain, with segments outside the CDR3 supplied by the reference TRBV19 and TRBJ2-3 proteins, appears as DGGITQSPKYLFRKEGQNVTLSCEQNLNHDAMYWYRQDPGQGLRLIYYSQIVNDFQKGDIAEGYSVSREKKESFPLTVTSAQKNPTAFYLCASKRGQSTDTQYFGPGTRLTVL.